These T cell receptor beta chains were read from a single sample in a study of vaccination effects on CD4 cells after COVID-19. For these TCRs, the target antigens are not known. Only in-frame clones appear in the TCRdb table, and some are missing; sequencing was by immunoSEQ multiplex PCR. This sample carries tens of thousands of clones, approximately 81% of them seen once, and the ten largest clones take around 1.5%. The sequenced sample was CD4+ T cells from PBMCs cultured with HCoV-229E spike peptides, obtained before COVID-19 vaccination. These receptors were collected from a human donor who received a COVID-19 vaccine. The CDR3 runs from the conserved cysteine through the conserved F or W. Fields, in order: clone size, V gene, CDR3 protein. Rows may omit the clone size; those that give it use once, few, many or a size class.

clone size: -; V gene: TRBV7-2; CDR3 protein: CASSLPGNGYTF
clone size: -; V gene: TRBV5-4; CDR3 protein: CASSLGGATGELFF
clone size: once; V gene: TRBV2; CDR3 protein: CASTLFRELAKNIQYF
clone size: few; V gene: TRBV18; CDR3 protein: CASSPSPMGEAFF
clone size: -; V gene: TRBV6-5; CDR3 protein: CASTHDGLRGEKLFF
clone size: -; V gene: TRBV15; CDR3 protein: CATSRGPGTGDTEAFF
clone size: -; V gene: TRBV19; CDR3 protein: CASSIAENYGYTF
clone size: -; V gene: TRBV24-1; CDR3 protein: CATSDPRGVETQYF
clone size: -; V gene: TRBV30; CDR3 protein: CAWSTGQGSNQPQHF
clone size: once; V gene: TRBV24-1; CDR3 protein: CATSDPGNTGELFF
clone size: -; V gene: TRBV11-2; CDR3 protein: CASSLGSGVLGAFF
clone size: -; V gene: TRBV6-5; CDR3 protein: CASSYRADSNQPQHF
clone size: few; V gene: TRBV7-9; CDR3 protein: CASSSGGVKNTEAFF
clone size: -; V gene: TRBV18; CDR3 protein: CASSPITPLISGANVLTF
clone size: few; V gene: TRBV5-1; CDR3 protein: CASSLGTNYGYTF
clone size: -; V gene: TRBV12-3/TRBV12-4; CDR3 protein: CASSIRGESAFF
clone size: -; V gene: TRBV5-6; CDR3 protein: CASSLGQGPYGYTF